Shown below are 21 T cell receptor beta chains from a single sample sequenced in a study of shared clonotypes between healthy human individuals. Method: immunoSEQ multiplex PCR; TCRdb's copy keeps in-frame clones and lacks some. The table lists roughly 2.6 million clones, around 94% of them singletons. Material: naive CD4+ T cells sorted from blood. Indicated subset: CD45RA+ positively selected. Receptor source: a man aged 18-30 years in good health.

For this clone: Other DNA sequences in the same sample also yield this CDR3. V is TRBV18 and J is TRBJ1-4, with a tentative D call TRBD1 (5 bases). The V gene lost 3 bases and the J gene lost 1 base, with 6 bases spanning the gap. CDR1 and CDR2 (germline): KGHSH, LQKENI. This CDR3 contains 14 residues. Written as DNA, the CDR3 is TGTGCCAGCTCACCTGGGGGAACTAATGAAAAACTGTTTTTT. This translates into CASSPGGTNEKLFF.

This clone appeared a single time. The chain couples TRBV10-1 to TRBJ1-3; D gene uncertain. V lost 2 bases and J 3 bases, leaving 11 bases between the germline ends. This CDR3 is built from 15 residues. The germline CDR1 and CDR2 sequences are WNHNN and SYGVQD (reference sequence). Written as DNA, the CDR3 is TGCGCCAGCAGTGAGGAGTTCGGAGTTGGAAACACCATATATTTT. The encoded protein is CASSEEFGVGNTIYF.

The chain joins TRBV7-9 to TRBJ1-2; 8 positions agree with TRBD1. V lost 1 base, J lost 6 bases, and 7 bases stayed unmatched. Germline CDR1 and CDR2: SEHNR and FQNEAQ (reference sequence). CDR3 length equals 15 residues. CDR3 sequence: CASSLVKGQGNGYTF. CDR3 DNA: TGTGCCAGCAGCTTAGTTAAAGGACAGGGTAATGGCTACACCTTC.

Only one count was recorded for this clone. The V call is TRBV27, the J call TRBJ2-3; 8 bases map to TRBD1. Germline assignment: CDR1 MNHEY and CDR2 SMNVEV (reference sequence). V shed 6 bases and J 4 bases; nucleotides not matched to a gene: 12. The CDR3 sequence is 16 residues long. The chain's CDR3 is CASSRGTGSLSDTQYF. CDR3 DNA: TGTGCCAGCAGCCGAGGGACAGGTTCATTGTCAGATACGCAGTATTTT.

To note about this clone: Other DNA sequences in the sample encode the same CDR3. The chain is built from TRBV5-1 and TRBJ2-1, with 8 bases that match TRBD1. V lost 2 bases and J lost 8; bases outside the gene matches: 6. CDR3 length: 14 residues. The germline gives CDR1 SGHRS, CDR2 YFSETQ. DNA for the CDR3: TGCGCCAGCAGCTTCGGACAGGGCCCCGATGAGCAGTTCTTC. This sequence encodes CASSFGQGPDEQFF.

This clone was seen a handful of times. The V gene is TRBV6-6, the J gene TRBJ1-6; 7 bases map to TRBD1. There are 15 residues in the CDR3. Unmatched junction bases numbered 11, after V lost 7 bases and J lost 8 bases. The germline CDR1 and CDR2 sequences are MNHNY and SVGAGI (reference sequence). The CDR3 DNA reads as TGTGCCAGCACCCATCCTGGGACAGATTATTCACCCCTCCACTTT. This encodes CASTHPGTDYSPLHF.

The J gene is TRBJ2-3, the V gene TRBV4-3; D call uncertain. In germline, CDR1 is LGHNA, CDR2 YSLEER. Trimming shortened V by 5 bases and J by 5 bases, and 11 bases separated the two germline ends. The CDR3 consists of 13 residues. CDR3 sequence reads: CASSSSWGDTQYF. The CDR3 coding sequence is TGCGCCAGCAGCTCAAGTTGGGGAGATACGCAGTATTTT.

V and J are TRBV6-5 and TRBJ1-2; D call uncertain. V was cut by 7 bases and J by 2 bases, with 17 bases left in between. Germline-derived CDR1 and CDR2 are MNHEY and SVGAGI. This CDR3 is built from 15 residues. CDR3: CASTQKAYQNYGYTF. The CDR3 DNA sequence: TGTGCCAGCACTCAGAAGGCTTACCAAAACTATGGCTACACCTTC.

The count of this clone is one. The chain combines TRBV7-6 with TRBJ2-2, with 11 bases lining up with TRBD2. CDR1 SGHVS and CDR2 FNYEAQ come from the germline V gene. V dropped 1 base and J dropped 4; count of bases not matched to a gene: 2. The CDR3 length is 16 residues. This CDR3 is CASSLGLAGFTGELFF. The CDR3 DNA reads as TGTGCCAGCAGCTTAGGACTAGCGGGATTCACCGGGGAGCTGTTTTTT.

V gene TRBV4-3 combines with J gene TRBJ1-3, with D hard to call. V dropped 4 bases and J dropped 4 bases, with 2 bases sitting between them. Germline CDR1 LGHNA, CDR2 YSLEER. The length of the CDR3 is 11 residues. The CDR3 sequence is CASSPGNTIYF. The CDR3 DNA reads as TGCGCCAGCAGCCCCGGAAACACCATATATTTT.

The V gene is TRBV7-3, the J gene TRBJ2-5; weak D call: TRBD2 (7 bases). This CDR3 comprises 17 residues. Germline CDR1 and CDR2: SGHTA and FQGTGA. V was cut by 2 bases and J by 4 bases, with 20 bases left in between. The CDR3 DNA reads TGTGCCAGCAGCTTAGGGAGGGGCCCTGGAGGGGGAGAGACCCAGTACTTC. Translated: CASSLGRGPGGGETQYF.

This chain connects TRBV7-2 to TRBJ2-3; unclear D gene. Germline CDR1 SGHTA, CDR2 FQGNSA. Trimming left V 5 bases short and J 8 bases short, with 17 bases between. CDR3 size: 14 residues. In DNA, the CDR3 is TGTGCCAGCAGCCCTAGTCCGATAGGTGGTACGCAGTATTTT. Translating it yields CASSPSPIGGTQYF.

The chain has TRBV18 and TRBJ2-7; TRBD1 might be the D (5 bases). CDR1 is KGHSH and CDR2 is LQKENI in the germline V gene. This CDR3 is built from 14 residues. V lost 5 bases and J 2 bases, leaving 13 bases between the germline ends. The CDR3 region has the DNA TGTGCCAGCTCAACACAGGCGTGGCCCTACGAGCAGTACTTC. Translation gives CASSTQAWPYEQYF.

The chain employs TRBV4-3 and TRBJ2-7; the match to TRBD2 covers 7 bases. After removal of 0 bases from V and 4 bases from J, the junction contained 6 bases not matched to a gene. Germline CDR1 and CDR2: LGHNA and YSLEER. This CDR3 spans 15 amino acids. The CDR3 here is CASSQEPGLTYEQYF. In DNA form, the CDR3 reads TGCGCCAGCAGCCAAGAACCGGGACTAACATACGAGCAGTACTTC.

This clone was seen just once. V gene TRBV2 combines with J gene TRBJ1-1, with a weak D call TRBD1 (5 bases). V was cut by 9 bases and J by 1 base, with 12 bases left in between. Per the germline V gene, CDR1 is SNHLY and CDR2 is FYNNEI. The CDR3 contains 13 residues. In nucleotides, the CDR3 is TGTGCCAGTAAAGGTCAGGGGAACACTGAAGCTTTCTTT. Residues: CASKGQGNTEAFF.

In this sample, this clone turned up once. This chain uses TRBV19 with TRBJ1-5; 8 bases fit TRBD1. Germline values: CDR1 LNHDA, CDR2 SQIVND (reference sequence). Unmatched junction bases numbered 8, after V lost 2 bases and J lost 5 bases. This CDR3 is built from 16 residues. CDR3 loop: CASSITETGGYQPQHF. In nucleotides, the CDR3 is TGTGCCAGTAGTATAACTGAAACAGGGGGTTATCAGCCCCAGCATTTT.

As for this clone: Other nucleotide sequences in the sample specify the same CDR3. The gene calls are TRBV14 and TRBJ2-1, with D possibly TRBD2 on 6 matching bases. This CDR3 contains 14 residues. Germline assignment: CDR1 SGHDN and CDR2 FVKESK. The germline V and J ends were trimmed by 4 bases and 1 base, with 8 bases remaining between them. CDR3 sequence reads: CASSLRGSYNEQFF. CDR3 coding DNA: TGTGCCAGCAGCCTGCGGGGTTCCTACAATGAGCAGTTCTTC. The full variable domain, its missing parts supplied by reference TRBV14 and TRBJ2-1, is EAGVTQFPSHSVIEKGQTVTLRCDPISGHDNLYWYRRVMGKEIKFLLHFVKESKQDESGMPNNRFLAERTGGTYSTLKVQPAELEDSGVYFCASSLRGSYNEQFFGPGTRLTVL.

V and J are TRBV7-9 and TRBJ1-6; 7 bases fit TRBD1. There are 14 residues in the CDR3. Trimming at V came to 5 bases and at J to 10 bases, leaving 8 bases not matched to a gene. CDR1 and CDR2 (germline): SEHNR, FQNEAQ (reference sequence). CDR3 coding DNA: TGTGCCAGCAGCGGAGCAGGGGGAGGATCACCCCTCCACTTT. It encodes CASSGAGGGSPLHF.

For this clone: In the same sample, other DNA sequences code for this CDR3. The chain combines TRBV6-5 with TRBJ1-2; D ambiguous. Germline V gives CDR1 MNHEY, CDR2 SVGAGI. V gave up 6 bases and J gave up 1 base, with 9 bases separating them. The CDR3 is 13 amino acids. DNA for the CDR3: TGTGCCAGCAGCAGAAGCAGTAACTATGGCTACACCTTC. Its translation: CASSRSSNYGYTF.

The chain carries TRBV9 and TRBJ2-7; 10 bases are a match to TRBD2. Germline V CDR1 and CDR2: SGDLS, YYNGEE. V was clipped by 0 bases and J by 2 bases; unmatched bases: 5. The CDR3 has 16 amino acids. CDR3 loop: CASSVGLAGAAYEQYF. The CDR3 DNA follows: TGTGCCAGCAGCGTAGGGCTAGCGGGAGCAGCCTACGAGCAGTACTTC.

Remarks on this clone: This sample includes further DNA sequences coding for the same CDR3. This chain links TRBV11-2 with TRBJ1-6, with unresolved D. V gave up 5 bases and J gave up 0 bases, with 5 bases separating them. In germline, CDR1 is SGHAT, CDR2 FQNNGV. The CDR3 runs to 14 residues. The CDR3 is CASSPSSYNSPLHF. As DNA, the CDR3 is TGTGCCAGCAGCCCGAGCTCCTATAATTCACCCCTCCACTTT.